The 8 T cell receptor beta chains below all came from one sample that was sequenced in a study of Graves' ophthalmopathy and Graves' hyperthyroidism. Investigators amplified TCR beta CDR3 regions from RNA transcripts. Investigators did first-round RT-PCR with HTBI primers, then second-round multiplex PCR. TCRdb redid the calling of the multiplex PCR reads with MiXCR, one entry per CDR3 protein. This table holds about 500,000 distinct CDR3 sequences, 35% to 45% found once. Material for sequencing was peripheral blood or thyroid tissue (not recorded which). Receptors originate from an adult man with Graves' hyperthyroidism.

The table lists this clonotype with a count of one. The V gene is TRBV7-9, the J gene TRBJ2-7; possibly TRBD1 or TRBD2 for D (5 bases each). CDR1 is SEHNR, CDR2 FQNEAQ, per germline (reference sequence). The CDR3 contains 13 residues. V gave up 3 bases and J gave up 7 bases, with 13 bases separating them. The CDR3 loop is CASSLGRYNEQYF. CDR3 nucleotides: TGTGCCAGCAGCTTGGGACGGTACAATGAGCAGTACTTC.

This clonotype was detected many times. This chain joins TRBV5-1 and TRBJ2-5; D uncertain. This CDR3 spans 15 amino acids. Trimming left V 8 bases short and J 5 bases short, with 22 bases between. Germline V gives CDR1 SGHRS, CDR2 YFSETQ. The CDR3 nucleotides read TGCGCCAGTGGGGTCCCGGTGAGTGGCGAGGAGACCCAGTACTTC. The encoded protein is CASGVPVSGEETQYF.

This chain connects TRBV6-5 to TRBJ2-2, with a weak D call TRBD2 (6 bases). Trimming cost V 7 bases and J 1 base, with 13 bases left between them. Per germline, CDR1 MNHEY and CDR2 SVGAGI. The CDR3 runs 15 residues. This CDR3 is CASTLYGGNTGELFF. As DNA, the CDR3 is TGTGCCAGCACCCTATACGGGGGGAACACCGGGGAGCTGTTTTTT.

This clonotype was picked up many times. The V call is TRBV29-1, the J call TRBJ2-2; the D gene is possibly TRBD1 (6 bases). This CDR3 has 13 amino acids. Germline V gene lookup returns CDR1 SQVTM and CDR2 ANQGSEA. Trimming took 4 bases from V and 7 from J, leaving 13 bases between them. The CDR3 loop is CSVVRGHGGELFF. In DNA form, the CDR3 reads TGCAGCGTTGTCAGGGGCCACGGCGGGGAGCTGTTTTTT.

The J gene is TRBJ2-7, the V gene TRBV25-1, with TRBD2 identical over 10 bases. The germline V gene encodes CDR1 MGHDK and CDR2 SYGVNS. CDR3 size: 17 residues. V gave up 6 bases and J gave up 3 bases; unmatched junction bases: 14. CDR3 region: CASSQEGSGGYYYEQYF. CDR3 DNA sequence: TGTGCCAGCAGCCAAGAAGGTAGCGGGGGGTACTACTACGAGCAGTACTTC.

The table lists this clonotype with a few counts. The genes are TRBV14 and TRBJ1-1, with D possibly TRBD1 on 5 matching bases. There are 14 residues in the CDR3. From germline, CDR1 is SGHDN and CDR2 FVKESK. Trimming left V 6 bases short and J 5 bases short, with 16 bases between. CDR3 coding DNA: TGTGCCAGCAGTGAAGCGGGGGGGACTACTGAAGCTTTCTTT. Amino acids: CASSEAGGTTEAFF.

The chain carries TRBV29-1 and TRBJ1-2, with D possibly matching TRBD1 (5 bases). The CDR3 runs to 12 residues. Germline V gene lookup returns CDR1 SQVTM and CDR2 ANQGSEA. The CDR3 nucleotides read TGCAGTTTACTAGACAGCTACGATGGCTACACCTTC. This gives the protein CSLLDSYDGYTF.

This chain uses TRBV7-9 with TRBJ2-7; 8 bases agree with TRBD1. This CDR3 comprises 15 residues. Germline V CDR1 and CDR2: SEHNR, FQNEAQ (reference sequence). V lost 5 bases and J lost 2; bases outside the gene matches: 8. DNA for the CDR3: TGTGCCAGCAGCGCCGGACAGGGAAGAACCTACGAGCAGTACTTC. Translation gives CASSAGQGRTYEQYF. Based on the CDR3 plus reference TRBV7-9 and TRBJ2-7, the full variable domain is DTGVSQNPRHKITKRGQNVTFRCDPISEHNRLYWYRQTLGQGPEFLTYFQNEAQLEKSRLLSDRFSAERPKGSFSTLEIQRTEQGDSAMYLCASSAGQGRTYEQYFGPGTRLTVT.